This T cell receptor (beta chain) was documented in a study of siplizumab effects on memory and regulatory T cells. As regards this clone: What it binds is not known.

V gave up 0 bases and J gave up 0 bases, with 6 bases separating them. Germline CDR1 SGHRS, CDR2 YFSETQ. The CDR3 is made up of 14 amino acids. Sequencing used immunoSEQ multiplex PCR; TCRdb keeps in-frame clones, though not all of them. Of approximately 110,000 clones listed, approximately 90% are singletons. Overall study results and limits: Most alloreactive clones went unmapped to unstimulated subsets; only a minor fraction mapped.

The TCR was taken from a human donor in good health. The V call is TRBV5-1, the J call TRBJ1-1, with no clear D. The source material was Tregs sorted from blood. CDR3 nucleotide sequence: TGCGCCAGCAGCTTGGACGGTCTGAACACTGAAGCTTTCTTT. This gives the protein CASSLDGLNTEAFF.